This T cell receptor (beta chain) was retrieved from a study of blood T cells in healthy people across ages (dated by TCRdb to between 2014 and 2017). For the wider study: Template switching captured roughly one uniquely barcoded TCR beta cDNA molecule per two T cells in model experiments. Age-related changes in TCR beta repertoire diversity were measured in the study by deep sequencing normalized with unique cDNA molecular identifiers. The donors were split into four age groups: young (average around 17 years), middle-aged (roughly 39), aged (over 55) and long-lived (roughly 86). Donors of different ages were randomly distributed across sequencing lanes to avoid experimental bias. Using the same blood draw, the study looked at two additional independent replicas of 1 million unique cDNA reads for two donors, one aged 18 to 30 and the other aged 80 or older. Study-wide findings and limitations: As age increased, observed TCR beta diversity per million T cells dropped in a roughly linear way, and a significant reduction was already evident by age around 41. Compared with the aged group, the long-lived group had more naive CD4+ T cells, fewer expanded clones and increased TCR diversity, a pattern suggesting age selection. Because donor CMV infection status was unknown, age-related changes in expanded clonotypes were potentially confounded. Observed TCR beta diversity correlated strongly with the percentage of naive T cells measured by flow cytometry. Estimates of total diversity based on one million sequenced T cells were regarded as lower bounds and as underestimates. Conclusive comparison of naive and antigen-experienced compartments was prevented by the profiling of bulk unsorted PBMCs.

Systemically healthy Caucasian individuals from Russia, around 38 in total and aged about 6 to 95 years, were included as donors. Approximately 11 milliliters of peripheral blood were drawn from each donor into EDTA-treated Vacutainer tubes. Ficoll-Paque density-gradient centrifugation was used to isolate PBMCs, with at least 6 million per sample. Total RNA was extracted from PBMCs with Trizol reagent, with at least 5.5 micrograms obtained per sample. The percentages of naive CD45RAhigh/CD27high T cells were determined by flow cytometry on a PBMC aliquot from every donor. Of note for this clonotype: This clone's antigen is unknown. Per-nucleotide qualities are absent, and no much larger clonotype sits a single base away.

The library was produced with 5' RACE. For sequencing, an Illumina HiSeq 2500 was employed. A second PCR of about 6 to 11 cycles was run with a J-beta primer mix and a sample-barcoded 5' primer. A template-switch 5' adaptor carrying 12 random nucleotides introduced a unique molecular identifier onto each TCR beta cDNA molecule. Each sample yielded at least 3 million CDR3-containing paired-end reads. First-strand cDNA was synthesized from all RNA with the Mint cDNA synthesis kit, primed by a TRBC-specific oligonucleotide. Following uracil-DNA glycosylase treatment, a first 18-cycle PCR with universal primers M1SS and BC2_uni_R was performed on all cDNA. In the authors' own workflow: Each sample was normalized by randomly selecting 1 million high-quality reads, each carrying a distinct molecular identifier. Instead of being binned into consensus sequences, reads that shared molecular identifiers were thrown out. MiTCR, set to a Q25 quality threshold and the strictest error-elimination algorithm, was used for CDR3 identification, clonotype clustering and error correction. A nonparametric unseen species model with Euler transformation was used to estimate lower-bound total TCR beta diversity. The public reads were run again by TCRdb, first through fastp at Q25 and then through MiXCR, and only productive beta chains were kept. Duplicate CDR3 protein sequences are folded into a single record with the most common DNA and genes. These V and J calls derive from TCRdb rather than the authors' analysis. The sample has 1.5 million to 1.9 million distinct CDR3 sequences on record, roughly 43% of them singletons. The top ten constitute approximately 4% of the sample.

The sample was blood. The receptor's source is a woman between 18 and 29 years old in good health.

The DNA is TGCAGTGCTAGACCACAGGGGCCCTCCAATCAGCCCCAGCATTTT. Its coded protein is CSARPQGPSNQPQHF. The rearrangement combines TRBV20-1 with TRBJ1-5; 7 bases in the junction line up with TRBD1. Including cysteine and phenylalanine, the CDR3 has 15 amino acids. Left in the record is the CDR3 DNA by itself, 45 bases read in frame from the first base. CDR1 is given as DFQATT and CDR2 as SNEGSKA, both from the germline V gene (reference sequence). After removal of 2 bases from V and 3 bases from J, the junction retains 7 bases not matched to a gene.